These T cell receptor beta chains were read from a single sample in a study of cytomegalovirus exposure and HLA in healthy donors. Clones were sequenced by immunoSEQ multiplex PCR, and TCRdb holds only the in-frame ones, with some missing. The data contain some 110,000 clones, around 61% of them singletons. Sequenced material: PBMCs. These receptors all come from a woman aged 30 to 39 in good health and CMV-seronegative. The CDR3 runs from the conserved cysteine through the conserved F or W. Each record gives: J gene, clone size, D gene, V gene, CDR3 DNA, CDR3 protein. The D gene is left open where the match is weak. Clone size is stated in some rows and not others, as once, few, many or a class when expanded.

>TRBJ2-7|.|TRBD2|TRBV7-2
TGTGCCAGCAGCTTTCGTACTAGCGGCTCCTACGAGCAGTACTTC
CASSFRTSGSYEQYF
>TRBJ1-6|.|.|TRBV5-4
TGTGCCAGCAGCTCAACCCTGATAGATTCACCCCTCCACTTT
CASSSTLIDSPLHF
>TRBJ1-1|.|TRBD1|TRBV5-4
TGTGCCAGCAGCTTCGGACAGGGGAGCACTGAAGCTTTCTTT
CASSFGQGSTEAFF
>TRBJ1-1|few|TRBD1|TRBV9
TGTGCCAGCAGCGAACAGGGGGCCCAAGGCACTGAAGCTTTCTTT
CASSEQGAQGTEAFF
>TRBJ1-2|.|TRBD1|TRBV2
TGTGCCAGCAGTGAAGTTGGCAGGGGGGATGATGGCTACACCTTC
CASSEVGRGDDGYTF
>TRBJ2-7|.|.|TRBV7-9
TGTGCCAGCAGCGCCGCCGATGGGCAGGCCTACGAGCAGTACTTC
CASSAADGQAYEQYF
>TRBJ2-7|.|TRBD1|TRBV29-1
TGCAGCGTTAATACAGGGGTCGAGCAGTACTTC
CSVNTGVEQYF
>TRBJ1-4|few|.|TRBV2
TGTGCCAGCGGGCGGGAGCTAAAACTGTTTTTT
CASGRELKLFF
>TRBJ2-1|.|TRBD2|TRBV10-3
TGTGCCATCGGACGGACTAGTGAAAATGAGCAGTTCTTC
CAIGRTSENEQFF
>TRBJ2-1|.|.|TRBV2
TGTGCCAGCGAGGCGGGACCTTACAATGAGCAGTTCTTC
CASEAGPYNEQFF
>TRBJ2-5|.|TRBD2|TRBV5-1
TGCGCCAGCAGCTTGGCCAGCCTAGCGGGAGGAGAGACCCAGTACTTC
CASSLASLAGGETQYF
>TRBJ2-1|.|TRBD2|TRBV9
TGTGCCAGCAGCTCGACCGGGACTAGCGCCTACAATGAGCAGTTCTTC
CASSSTGTSAYNEQFF
>TRBJ2-5|.|TRBD1|TRBV4-3
TGCGCCAGCAGCCTCAAGGGGGCGGCCCAAGAGACCCAGTACTTC
CASSLKGAAQETQYF
>TRBJ2-2|.|TRBD2|TRBV7-9
TGTGCCGGAGTGCGGGAGGGCAGAAAAAACACCGGGGAGCTGTTTTTT
CAGVREGRKNTGELFF
>TRBJ1-1|few|.|TRBV5-4
TGTGCCAGCAGCTTTGGGGCGGAGAACACTGAAGCTTTCTTT
CASSFGAENTEAFF
>TRBJ2-3|.|TRBD2|TRBV2
TGTGCCAGCAGTGAAGCTGGACTAGCGGAGACGACAGATACGCAGTATTTT
CASSEAGLAETTDTQYF
>TRBJ1-2|.|.|TRBV28
TGTGCCAGCTATGAGTTTGGTGCTAACTATGGCTACACCTTC
CASYEFGANYGYTF
>TRBJ1-1|.|.|TRBV5-1
TGCGCCAGCAGCTTGTGGGGGGGCGGAGATGAAGCTTTCTTT
CASSLWGGGDEAFF
>TRBJ2-7|.|TRBD2|TRBV7-6
TGTGCCAGCAGCCTAGGGACTACTGAGCGGTACGAGCAGTACTTC
CASSLGTTERYEQYF
>TRBJ1-2|.|.|TRBV30
TGTGCCTGGAGCCCGGGACACAGAACCTATGGCTACACCTTC
CAWSPGHRTYGYTF
>TRBJ1-4|.|.|TRBV7-2
TGTGCCAGCAGCCGACCGTCGGGATTGGGTGAAAAACTGTTTTTT
CASSRPSGLGEKLFF
>TRBJ2-1|.|TRBD2|TRBV5-4
TGTGCCAGCAGCTTGTCTAGCGGGACCTACAATGAGCAGTTCTTC
CASSLSSGTYNEQFF
>TRBJ2-2|few|TRBD1|TRBV11-3
TGTGCCAGCAGCTCCCGGACAGGGACTCCCGGGGAGCTGTTTTTT
CASSSRTGTPGELFF
>TRBJ2-6|.|.|TRBV5-4
TGTGCCAGCAGCTCGCCGGTCTCTGGGGCCAACGTCCTGACTTTC
CASSSPVSGANVLTF
>TRBJ2-5|.|.|TRBV6-1
TGTGCCAGCAGCCCGACTAGTCAAGAGACCCAGTACTTC
CASSPTSQETQYF
>TRBJ1-1|.|TRBD1|TRBV19
TGTGCCAGTAGTATCGGGACAGGGGGCTTAGTAGGCACTGAAGCTTTCTTT
CASSIGTGGLVGTEAFF
>TRBJ1-2|few|TRBD1|TRBV29-1
TGCAGCGTTGGGGACAGGGAGGACTATGGCTACACCTTC
CSVGDREDYGYTF
>TRBJ1-2|.|.|TRBV2
TGTGCCAGCAGAGCCGGGACTTGGGGCTACACCTTC
CASRAGTWGYTF
>TRBJ2-7|.|TRBD1|TRBV7-3
TGTGCCAGCAGCCCGGGACAGGGCGAGCAGTACTTC
CASSPGQGEQYF
>TRBJ1-2|.|.|TRBV5-1
TGCGCCAGCAGCTTGGCACAGGGAGTTAATGGCTACACCTTC
CASSLAQGVNGYTF
>TRBJ2-7|.|TRBD2|TRBV7-8
TGTGCCAGCAGCCGGAAGACTAGCGGTATCTACGAGCAGTACTTC
CASSRKTSGIYEQYF
>TRBJ1-1|.|TRBD1|TRBV27
TGTGCCAGCAAAACCGGGACAGGGGGTGACACTGAAGCTTTCTTT
CASKTGTGGDTEAFF
>TRBJ2-1|few|TRBD2|TRBV11-2
TGTGCCAGCAGCCTCGGGACTAGCGGGAGCTCCTACAATGAGCAGTTCTTC
CASSLGTSGSSYNEQFF
>TRBJ1-1|.|.|TRBV10-3
TGTGCCATCAGTGTGAAAAGAGACACTGAAGCTTTCTTT
CAISVKRDTEAFF
>TRBJ1-2|.|TRBD1|TRBV2
TGTGCCAGCAGGGTCGGGACAGACTATGGCTACACCTTC
CASRVGTDYGYTF
>TRBJ2-1|.|TRBD2|TRBV7-9
TGTGCCAGCAGCCCGGGACTAGAGAGGAATGAGCAGTTCTTC
CASSPGLERNEQFF
>TRBJ1-2|.|.|TRBV5-1
TGCGCCAGCAGCTCGACGGATACAGGGATTGGCTACACCTTC
CASSSTDTGIGYTF
>TRBJ1-6|.|.|TRBV28
TGTGCCAGCAGTTTAATAAATTCACCCCTCCACTTT
CASSLINSPLHF
>TRBJ2-3|.|TRBD2|TRBV5-8
TGTGCCAGCCTTTGGGAGGGTGGTCCCACAGATACGCAGTATTTT
CASLWEGGPTDTQYF
>TRBJ1-2|.|TRBD1|TRBV10-3
TGTGCCATCAGTGCGGGACAGGAGTATGGCTACACCTTC
CAISAGQEYGYTF
>TRBJ2-5|once|TRBD2|TRBV4-2
TGTGCCAGCAGCCCGACCGGGACTAGCGTAGAGACCCAGTACTTC
CASSPTGTSVETQYF